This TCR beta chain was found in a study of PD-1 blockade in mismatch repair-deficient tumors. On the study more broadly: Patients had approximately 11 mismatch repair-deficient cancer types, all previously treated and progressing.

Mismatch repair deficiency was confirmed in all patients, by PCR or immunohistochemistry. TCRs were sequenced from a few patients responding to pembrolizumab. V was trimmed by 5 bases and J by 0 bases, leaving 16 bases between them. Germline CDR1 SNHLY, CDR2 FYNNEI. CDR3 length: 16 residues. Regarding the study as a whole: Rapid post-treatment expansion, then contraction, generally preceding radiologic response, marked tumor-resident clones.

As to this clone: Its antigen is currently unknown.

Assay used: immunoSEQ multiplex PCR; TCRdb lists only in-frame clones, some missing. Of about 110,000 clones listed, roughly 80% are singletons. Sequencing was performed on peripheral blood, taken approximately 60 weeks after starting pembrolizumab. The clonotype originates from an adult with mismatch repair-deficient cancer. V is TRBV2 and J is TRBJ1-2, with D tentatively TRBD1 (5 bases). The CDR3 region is CASSPLGELANYGYTF. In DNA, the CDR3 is TGTGCCAGCAGTCCCCTAGGGGAGTTAGCTAACTATGGCTACACCTTC.